These T cell receptor beta chains were read from a single sample in a study of blood T cell repertoires in COVID-19. Repertoires were generated with immunoSEQ multiplex PCR, while TCRdb's copy carries only in-frame clones and drops some. This sample has around 50,000 clones, with 88% found just once. Sequences were obtained from peripheral blood. Receptors were obtained from a man between 45 and 60 years old with active COVID-19. The CDR3 runs from the conserved cysteine through the conserved F or W. The order of the fields is CDR3 DNA, CDR3 protein, D gene, V gene, clone size, J gene. D genes are given only for firm matches. Expanded clones are given a class, and other clones once, few, many or no size at all.

CDR3 DNA: TGTGCCAGCAGCCGCGGAGGAGAGATGAACACTGAAGCTTTCTTT
CDR3 protein: CASSRGGEMNTEAFF
D gene: -
V gene: TRBV7-9
clone size: -
J gene: TRBJ1-1

CDR3 DNA: TGTGCCAGCAGCCCAGGGACAGGTTCTGGGGGCACAGATACGCAGTATTTT
CDR3 protein: CASSPGTGSGGTDTQYF
D gene: TRBD1
V gene: TRBV4-2
clone size: -
J gene: TRBJ2-3

CDR3 DNA: TGCGCCAGCTCCCCACCCTCGGGTAGCTCCTACAATGAGCAGTTCTTC
CDR3 protein: CASSPPSGSSYNEQFF
D gene: -
V gene: TRBV5-1
clone size: -
J gene: TRBJ2-1

CDR3 DNA: TGCGCCAGCAGCCAAGATCATACAGGGGATGGCACTGAAGCTTTCTTT
CDR3 protein: CASSQDHTGDGTEAFF
D gene: TRBD1
V gene: TRBV4-1
clone size: -
J gene: TRBJ1-1

CDR3 DNA: TGTGCCAGCAGTTCCCCAGGCAGGGGGGCGAGCTACGAGCAGTACTTC
CDR3 protein: CASSSPGRGASYEQYF
D gene: -
V gene: TRBV6-5
clone size: -
J gene: TRBJ2-7

CDR3 DNA: TGTGCCAGCAGCTTAGACTCCGGGGGACAGTACTTC
CDR3 protein: CASSLDSGGQYF
D gene: -
V gene: TRBV5-4
clone size: -
J gene: TRBJ2-7

CDR3 DNA: TGTGCCAGCTCACGGGGCCCGGGGGGGAATGAGCAGTTCTTC
CDR3 protein: CASSRGPGGNEQFF
D gene: TRBD2
V gene: TRBV18
clone size: -
J gene: TRBJ2-1

CDR3 DNA: TGTGCCAGCAGGGCCGACAGGGGGCAAACCGGGGAGCTGTTTTTT
CDR3 protein: CASRADRGQTGELFF
D gene: TRBD1
V gene: TRBV6-5
clone size: -
J gene: TRBJ2-2

CDR3 DNA: TGCGCCAGCAGCCAAGATGAGCGGGGGGAAGAGACCCAGTACTTC
CDR3 protein: CASSQDERGEETQYF
D gene: TRBD2
V gene: TRBV4-1
clone size: -
J gene: TRBJ2-5

CDR3 DNA: TGTGCCAGCAGCGTAGGGCCTAGCGGTACAGAGCAGTACTTC
CDR3 protein: CASSVGPSGTEQYF
D gene: TRBD2
V gene: TRBV9
clone size: once
J gene: TRBJ2-7

CDR3 DNA: TGTGCCAGCTCACCCGGACAGGATTTCTATGGCTACACCTTC
CDR3 protein: CASSPGQDFYGYTF
D gene: TRBD1
V gene: TRBV18
clone size: -
J gene: TRBJ1-2

CDR3 DNA: TGCGCCAGCAGCCAAGATCTGGGGACAGGGGTGGGGGAGACCCAGTACTTC
CDR3 protein: CASSQDLGTGVGETQYF
D gene: TRBD1
V gene: TRBV4-1
clone size: once
J gene: TRBJ2-5

CDR3 DNA: TGTGCCAGTAGTATGGGACAGAAAACGGATACGCAGTATTTT
CDR3 protein: CASSMGQKTDTQYF
D gene: TRBD1
V gene: TRBV19
clone size: -
J gene: TRBJ2-3

CDR3 DNA: TGTGCCAGCAGCCCGGACAGGGTCCAAGAGACCCAGTACTTC
CDR3 protein: CASSPDRVQETQYF
D gene: TRBD1
V gene: TRBV6-2/TRBV6-3
clone size: once
J gene: TRBJ2-5

CDR3 DNA: TGTGCCAGCAGCCAAGAAGTTGGGGCAGAGTATTACACAGATACGCAGTATTTT
CDR3 protein: CASSQEVGAEYYTDTQYF
D gene: -
V gene: TRBV4-2
clone size: -
J gene: TRBJ2-3

CDR3 DNA: TGTGCCACCAGTGATCCAGGGACACCATATAGCAATCAGCCCCAGCATTTT
CDR3 protein: CATSDPGTPYSNQPQHF
D gene: -
V gene: TRBV24-1
clone size: -
J gene: TRBJ1-5

CDR3 DNA: TGTGCCAGCAGTTACAGGCGGGAGGCCTACGAGCAGTACTTC
CDR3 protein: CASSYRREAYEQYF
D gene: TRBD2
V gene: TRBV6-5
clone size: -
J gene: TRBJ2-7

CDR3 DNA: TGTGCCAGCAGCCAAGATCCTCCTTTGGAGACCCAGTACTTC
CDR3 protein: CASSQDPPLETQYF
D gene: -
V gene: TRBV3-1/TRBV3-2
clone size: -
J gene: TRBJ2-5

CDR3 DNA: TGTGCCAGCAGTCCGGACAGGATTACCTACAATGAGCAGTTCTTC
CDR3 protein: CASSPDRITYNEQFF
D gene: TRBD1
V gene: TRBV28
clone size: -
J gene: TRBJ2-1

CDR3 DNA: TGTGCCAGCAAAGACAGGGGAAGTGAAAAACTGTTTTTT
CDR3 protein: CASKDRGSEKLFF
D gene: TRBD1
V gene: TRBV27
clone size: once
J gene: TRBJ1-4

CDR3 DNA: TGTGCCAGCAGCTTATCGGGACTCAGCTCCTACGAGCAGTACTTC
CDR3 protein: CASSLSGLSSYEQYF
D gene: -
V gene: TRBV7-3
clone size: -
J gene: TRBJ2-7

CDR3 DNA: TGTGCCAGCAGCCAAGGGCCAGGCAGCAATCAGCCCCAGCATTTT
CDR3 protein: CASSQGPGSNQPQHF
D gene: -
V gene: TRBV4-2
clone size: -
J gene: TRBJ1-5

CDR3 DNA: TGCAGTGCTTGGACAGGGGACGAGCAGTACTTC
CDR3 protein: CSAWTGDEQYF
D gene: TRBD1
V gene: TRBV20-1
clone size: -
J gene: TRBJ2-7

CDR3 DNA: TGTGCCAGCAGCTTACACAGGCTTACTAATGAAAAACTGTTTTTT
CDR3 protein: CASSLHRLTNEKLFF
D gene: -
V gene: TRBV7-8
clone size: -
J gene: TRBJ1-4

CDR3 DNA: TGTGCCAGCAGTGACTCGGAGGGCGCCGAAAGAGGGAATCAGCCCCAGCATTTT
CDR3 protein: CASSDSEGAERGNQPQHF
D gene: -
V gene: TRBV6-4
clone size: -
J gene: TRBJ1-5

CDR3 DNA: TGTGCCAGCAGTTACGGACTAGCGGGTTCCTACAATGAGCAGTTCTTC
CDR3 protein: CASSYGLAGSYNEQFF
D gene: TRBD2
V gene: TRBV6-2/TRBV6-3
clone size: -
J gene: TRBJ2-1

CDR3 DNA: TGTGCCAGCAGCACTTCACTAGGACCATATGGCAATGAGCAGTTCTTC
CDR3 protein: CASSTSLGPYGNEQFF
D gene: -
V gene: TRBV6-2/TRBV6-3
clone size: once
J gene: TRBJ2-1

CDR3 DNA: TGTGCCAGCAGCCGGACTAGCATGGCGGATACGCAGTATTTT
CDR3 protein: CASSRTSMADTQYF
D gene: TRBD2
V gene: TRBV7-2
clone size: -
J gene: TRBJ2-3

CDR3 DNA: TGTGCCAGCAGCCTAGCGGGGGGGCTGGCGTATTTT
CDR3 protein: CASSLAGGLAYF
D gene: TRBD2
V gene: TRBV5-6
clone size: few
J gene: TRBJ2-3

CDR3 DNA: TGTGCCAGCAGCATGTACAGGGGGCAAGGCACTGAAGCTTTCTTT
CDR3 protein: CASSMYRGQGTEAFF
D gene: TRBD1
V gene: TRBV5-5
clone size: -
J gene: TRBJ1-1

CDR3 DNA: TGTGCCAGCAGTGAAGTCGCGGGAGGGCTTTGGGAGCAGTACTTC
CDR3 protein: CASSEVAGGLWEQYF
D gene: TRBD2
V gene: TRBV25-1
clone size: -
J gene: TRBJ2-7

CDR3 DNA: TGTGCCAGCAGCGTACCCGGTCTAGCGGGAGTAAGAGAGACCCAGTACTTC
CDR3 protein: CASSVPGLAGVRETQYF
D gene: TRBD2
V gene: TRBV9
clone size: -
J gene: TRBJ2-5

CDR3 DNA: TGTGCCAGCAGCTCACTAGCGGGGGGGCCCAATGAGCAGTTCTTC
CDR3 protein: CASSSLAGGPNEQFF
D gene: TRBD2
V gene: TRBV4-2
clone size: -
J gene: TRBJ2-1

CDR3 DNA: TGTGCCAGCAGGGAAGCGGCCACAGATACGCAGTATTTT
CDR3 protein: CASREAATDTQYF
D gene: -
V gene: TRBV6-1
clone size: few
J gene: TRBJ2-3

CDR3 DNA: TGTGCCAGCAGCCAAGATGGGCTAGCGGGAGGAGCAGATACGCAGTATTTT
CDR3 protein: CASSQDGLAGGADTQYF
D gene: TRBD2
V gene: TRBV3-1/TRBV3-2
clone size: -
J gene: TRBJ2-3

CDR3 DNA: TGCGCCAGCAGCTTTCATCCCAGGGAGACCCAGTACTTC
CDR3 protein: CASSFHPRETQYF
D gene: -
V gene: TRBV5-1
clone size: -
J gene: TRBJ2-5

CDR3 DNA: TGTGCCAGCAGTTACTCGTGGGACAGGGCTAATGAAAAACTGTTTTTT
CDR3 protein: CASSYSWDRANEKLFF
D gene: TRBD1
V gene: TRBV6-5
clone size: -
J gene: TRBJ1-4

CDR3 DNA: TGCGCCAGCAGCCCCCCGGCCGGAGACACAGATACGCAGTATTTT
CDR3 protein: CASSPPAGDTDTQYF
D gene: -
V gene: TRBV5-1
clone size: few
J gene: TRBJ2-3

CDR3 DNA: TGTGCCAGCAGTTTGAGGGGGCAGGGGCAGCCCCAGCATTTT
CDR3 protein: CASSLRGQGQPQHF
D gene: TRBD1
V gene: TRBV27
clone size: -
J gene: TRBJ1-5

CDR3 DNA: TGCGCCAGCAGCCAAGGCACAGGGCCCCACTACGAGCAGTACTTC
CDR3 protein: CASSQGTGPHYEQYF
D gene: -
V gene: TRBV4-3
clone size: -
J gene: TRBJ2-7

CDR3 DNA: TGTGCCAGCAGCGCAGGGTTGGATCAGCCCCAGCATTTT
CDR3 protein: CASSAGLDQPQHF
D gene: -
V gene: TRBV7-2
clone size: -
J gene: TRBJ1-5

CDR3 DNA: TGTGCCAGCAAGGAGGAGGGTCTCTATGGCTACACCTTC
CDR3 protein: CASKEEGLYGYTF
D gene: -
V gene: TRBV28
clone size: -
J gene: TRBJ1-2

CDR3 DNA: TGTGCCAGCAGCCGTCCAGGGGGCGAGGCTCCCGGGGAGCTGTTTTTT
CDR3 protein: CASSRPGGEAPGELFF
D gene: TRBD1
V gene: TRBV3-1/TRBV3-2
clone size: -
J gene: TRBJ2-2

CDR3 DNA: TGTGCCAGCAGCTTATCCGCGGGGGGGCGGGATACGCAGTATTTT
CDR3 protein: CASSLSAGGRDTQYF
D gene: TRBD2
V gene: TRBV7-6
clone size: -
J gene: TRBJ2-3

CDR3 DNA: TGCAGCGTTGGTTCCCGGCGGGGTGAAAAACTGTTTTTT
CDR3 protein: CSVGSRRGEKLFF
D gene: -
V gene: TRBV29-1
clone size: -
J gene: TRBJ1-4

CDR3 DNA: TGTGCCACGACCAGGGGAGGGTCCTACGAGCAGTACTTC
CDR3 protein: CATTRGGSYEQYF
D gene: -
V gene: TRBV15
clone size: -
J gene: TRBJ2-7

CDR3 DNA: TGCGCCAGCAGCTTGGGGGACAGGGAGTACAATGAGCAGTTCTTC
CDR3 protein: CASSLGDREYNEQFF
D gene: TRBD1
V gene: TRBV5-1
clone size: once
J gene: TRBJ2-1

CDR3 DNA: TGTGCCAGCAGTCCCCCCGGGGGGGGCGCTGGGGCCAACGTCCTGACTTTC
CDR3 protein: CASSPPGGGAGANVLTF
D gene: TRBD2
V gene: TRBV28
clone size: -
J gene: TRBJ2-6

CDR3 DNA: TGCGCCAGCAGCCAAGTCTGGGACAGGGTCTCATCGGGAGCTTTCTTT
CDR3 protein: CASSQVWDRVSSGAFF
D gene: TRBD1
V gene: TRBV4-3
clone size: once
J gene: TRBJ1-1

CDR3 DNA: TGTGCCGGAGTGTTCGGGGGGTCGAACACCGGGGAGCTGTTTTTT
CDR3 protein: CAGVFGGSNTGELFF
D gene: TRBD2
V gene: TRBV30
clone size: -
J gene: TRBJ2-2